The 14 T cell receptor beta chains given below trace back to one sample, sequenced in a study of CD8 T cells in ankylosing spondylitis. TCRdb redid the calling of the 5' RACE reads with MiXCR, one entry per CDR3 protein. The sample consists of some 70,000 distinct CDR3 sequences, approximately 5.3% of them appearing once. Sample: blood, either unsorted or a sorted T cell fraction (not recorded which). The origin of the receptors is a male donor with ankylosing spondylitis or in good health (not recorded which).

A word on this clonotype: Since a much larger clone is just one base distant, this may be a read error. The V and J genes are TRBV7-2 and TRBJ2-1; D unresolved. The V gene lost 2 bases and the J gene lost 9 bases, with 11 bases spanning the gap. Germline V gene lookup returns CDR1 SGHTA and CDR2 FQGNSA. The length of the CDR3 is 13 residues. The CDR3 DNA sequence: TGTGCCAGCAGCTTAATGATTGTGGGTGAGCAGTTCTTC. As protein: CASSLMIVGEQFF.

At least ten counts were recorded for this clonotype. The V gene is TRBV24-1, the J gene TRBJ1-2; 9 nucleotides align to TRBD1. The CDR3 covers 14 residues. Germline assignment: CDR1 KGHDR and CDR2 SFDVKD. V shed 3 bases, J shed 2 bases, and the junction held 0 bases outside the gene matches. CDR3 loop: CATSDGQGNYGYTF. The CDR3 DNA reads TGTGCCACCAGTGATGGACAGGGGAACTATGGCTACACCTTC.

The genes are TRBV12-3 or TRBV12-4 and TRBJ2-2, with a weak D call TRBD2 (6 bases). With 0 bases removed from V and 6 bases from J, the gap between germline ends came to 23 bases. The CDR3 covers 19 residues. CDR3 in amino acids: CASSLAAGTGEFSAGELFF. CDR3 nucleotides: TGTGCCAGCAGTTTAGCCGCCGGGACGGGGGAGTTTTCGGCCGGGGAGCTGTTTTTT.

This chain joins TRBV12-3 or TRBV12-4 and TRBJ2-3; no definite D call. V gave up 3 bases and J gave up 0 bases, with 10 bases separating them. The CDR3 is made up of 15 amino acids. In DNA form, the CDR3 reads TGTGCCAGCAGTTTCTGGGGATCGAGCACAGATACGCAGTATTTT. This codes for CASSFWGSSTDTQYF.

The table lists this clonotype with many counts. This sequence joins TRBV5-1 and TRBJ2-2; weak D call: TRBD1 (5 bases). The CDR3 sequence is 16 residues long. Trimming removed 4 bases at V and 2 bases at J, with 15 bases between. Germline CDR1 is SGHRS and CDR2 is YFSETQ. The CDR3 spells CASSPPGRGNTGELFF. The CDR3 nucleotides are TGCGCCAGCAGCCCACCCGGTAGGGGCAACACCGGGGAGCTGTTTTTT.

In this sample, this clonotype turned up many times. The chain combines TRBV29-1 with TRBJ2-7, with 9 bases that match TRBD1. V was clipped by 8 bases and J by 3 bases; unmatched bases: 11. The length of the CDR3 is 14 residues. Per the germline V gene, CDR1 is SQVTM and CDR2 is ANQGSEA. The CDR3 sequence is CSITQGAEGYEQYF. In DNA form, the CDR3 reads TGCAGCATCACACAGGGGGCCGAGGGCTACGAGCAGTACTTC.

This clonotype was seen repeatedly, ten times or more. The rearrangement uses TRBV12-3 or TRBV12-4 and TRBJ2-7; D unresolved. The V and J ends lost 7 bases and 2 bases respectively, with 15 bases between them. The CDR3 is made up of 14 amino acids. The DNA of the CDR3 is TGTGCCAGCACCCCTGGCGTGGGTACCTACGAGCAGTACTTC. This encodes CASTPGVGTYEQYF.

This clonotype was picked up many times. V gene TRBV12-3 or TRBV12-4 combines with J gene TRBJ2-1; 10 bases fit TRBD2. The CDR3 sequence is 14 residues long. J gave up 7 bases and V 5 bases, and 5 bases lay outside the gene matches. Here the CDR3 reads CASSVLAGSNEQFF. CDR3 DNA sequence: TGTGCCAGCAGTGTACTAGCGGGGTCGAATGAGCAGTTCTTC.

This clonotype has at least ten counts. V usage is TRBV24-1 and J usage is TRBJ2-5; 7 nucleotides line up with TRBD1. The CDR3 spans 15 residues. In germline, CDR1 is KGHDR, CDR2 SFDVKD. With V trimmed by 2 bases and J by 5 bases, 7 bases remained unmatched. The CDR3 DNA follows: TGTGCCACCAGTGATTGGGCCGGGACAGCGGAGACCCAGTACTTC. This sequence encodes CATSDWAGTAETQYF.

The table lists this clonotype with many counts. The chain couples TRBV4-2 to TRBJ1-5; D not resolved. Trimming pared 0 bases from V and 2 bases from J, leaving 5 bases between. CDR1 is LGHNA and CDR2 is YNFKEQ in the germline V gene. CDR3 length: 14 amino acids. The CDR3 reads CASSQDEGNQPQHF. CDR3 nucleotide sequence: TGTGCCAGCAGCCAAGACGAGGGCAATCAGCCCCAGCATTTT.

This clonotype has at least ten counts. The chain combines TRBV20-1 with TRBJ1-1; TRBD1 agrees at 10 bases. The CDR3 covers 15 residues. V lost 0 bases to trimming and J lost 5 bases; unmatched junction nucleotides: 6. Germline V gene data show CDR1 as DFQATT and CDR2 as SNEGSKA (reference sequence). The CDR3 region has the DNA TGCAGTGCTAGAGAGCCCCGACAGGGGGCAACTGAAGCTTTCTTT. The encoded protein is CSAREPRQGATEAFF.

In its sample, this clonotype was seen many times. This chain joins TRBV5-1 and TRBJ2-3, with a weak D call TRBD1 (6 bases). Germline CDR1 reads SGHRS; CDR2 reads YFSETQ. The V end was cut by 4 bases, the J end by 0 bases, with 9 bases between. The CDR3 has 14 residues. The DNA of the CDR3 is TGCGCCAGCAGCACAGGGTCTAGCACAGATACGCAGTATTTT. Its protein product is CASSTGSSTDTQYF.

The sample holds many counts of this clonotype. The chain joins TRBV20-1 to TRBJ1-2; TRBD1 matches at 9 bases. V was clipped by 8 bases and J by 7 bases; unmatched bases: 8. The CDR3 is 12 residues long. CDR1 is DFQATT, CDR2 SNEGSKA, per germline (reference sequence). DNA for the CDR3: TGCAGTTCGGGACAGGGAAGATTTGGCTACACCTTC. Protein: CSSGQGRFGYTF.

The V and J genes are TRBV7-2 and TRBJ2-1, with D uncertain. This CDR3 contains 13 residues. The V gene lost 3 bases and the J gene lost 6 bases, with 9 bases spanning the gap. The germline V gene encodes CDR1 SGHTA and CDR2 FQGNSA. The CDR3 bases are TGTGCCAGCAGCTTTGGTGCAGTCAATGAGCAGTTCTTC. It translates to CASSFGAVNEQFF.